This TCR beta chain was identified in a study of cytomegalovirus exposure and HLA in healthy donors. Study-level points and caveats: Later analysis showed TCR association rates varying by HLA locus, highest for DRB1 and lowest for HLA-C.

This clone was observed a handful of times. Its target is not known. Healthy individuals who donated bone marrow served as the donors. Use of 60 Vbeta and 13 Jbeta primers characterized the PCR. In the original processing: In a later analysis, some 80 million unique TCR beta chains included roughly 11 million shared by two or more donors. Sequenced by immunoSEQ multiplex PCR; TCRdb stores in-frame clones only, minus some. For V, J and clone size, that table is used; D and trimming come from the DNA. The sample records about 40,000 clones, 68% being singletons. Source material: PBMCs. The TCR comes from a man aged 40-49 years in good health and CMV-seronegative.

CDR3 in amino acids: CASSQTSGGTYEQYF. In DNA, the CDR3 is TGTGCCAGCAGCCAAACTAGCGGGGGAACCTACGAGCAGTACTTC. J is TRBJ2-7 and V is TRBV7-2; 11 positions match TRBD2. The ends lost 5 bases at V and 2 bases at J; junction bases unmatched: 5. Germline-derived CDR1 and CDR2 are SGHTA and FQGNSA. The CDR3 sequence is 15 residues long.